Included here is one T cell receptor (beta chain) sequence, with context. Its antigen is not known. CDR3 length equals 14 residues. V dropped 6 bases and J dropped 5; count of bases not matched to a gene: 7. The germline CDR1 and CDR2 sequences are MDHEN and SYDVKM. Source study methods: Roughly 1.8% of 170,000 or so clonotypes matched previously reported viral-epitope-specific VDJdb entries. Some clones are missing from TCRdb's copy, which holds only in-frame ones; the method was immunoSEQ multiplex PCR. That table supplies the V and J calls and clone size; D and trimming were determined from the DNA. This sample has around 6,600 clones, with roughly 79% found just once. The sample comes from a study of hypomethylating agent response in myelodysplastic syndrome. Points from the study as a whole: The MDS versus healthy comparison may be affected by non-age-matched controls.

The receptor comes from a human donor with myelodysplastic syndrome. This chain connects TRBV28 to TRBJ2-3; 8 bases fit TRBD2. The material was bone marrow, obtained before or after starting hypomethylating agent treatment for myelodysplastic syndrome (not recorded which). CDR3 loop: CASSLYSGVDTQYF. DNA for the CDR3: TGTGCCAGCAGCCTATATAGCGGGGTAGATACGCAGTATTTT.